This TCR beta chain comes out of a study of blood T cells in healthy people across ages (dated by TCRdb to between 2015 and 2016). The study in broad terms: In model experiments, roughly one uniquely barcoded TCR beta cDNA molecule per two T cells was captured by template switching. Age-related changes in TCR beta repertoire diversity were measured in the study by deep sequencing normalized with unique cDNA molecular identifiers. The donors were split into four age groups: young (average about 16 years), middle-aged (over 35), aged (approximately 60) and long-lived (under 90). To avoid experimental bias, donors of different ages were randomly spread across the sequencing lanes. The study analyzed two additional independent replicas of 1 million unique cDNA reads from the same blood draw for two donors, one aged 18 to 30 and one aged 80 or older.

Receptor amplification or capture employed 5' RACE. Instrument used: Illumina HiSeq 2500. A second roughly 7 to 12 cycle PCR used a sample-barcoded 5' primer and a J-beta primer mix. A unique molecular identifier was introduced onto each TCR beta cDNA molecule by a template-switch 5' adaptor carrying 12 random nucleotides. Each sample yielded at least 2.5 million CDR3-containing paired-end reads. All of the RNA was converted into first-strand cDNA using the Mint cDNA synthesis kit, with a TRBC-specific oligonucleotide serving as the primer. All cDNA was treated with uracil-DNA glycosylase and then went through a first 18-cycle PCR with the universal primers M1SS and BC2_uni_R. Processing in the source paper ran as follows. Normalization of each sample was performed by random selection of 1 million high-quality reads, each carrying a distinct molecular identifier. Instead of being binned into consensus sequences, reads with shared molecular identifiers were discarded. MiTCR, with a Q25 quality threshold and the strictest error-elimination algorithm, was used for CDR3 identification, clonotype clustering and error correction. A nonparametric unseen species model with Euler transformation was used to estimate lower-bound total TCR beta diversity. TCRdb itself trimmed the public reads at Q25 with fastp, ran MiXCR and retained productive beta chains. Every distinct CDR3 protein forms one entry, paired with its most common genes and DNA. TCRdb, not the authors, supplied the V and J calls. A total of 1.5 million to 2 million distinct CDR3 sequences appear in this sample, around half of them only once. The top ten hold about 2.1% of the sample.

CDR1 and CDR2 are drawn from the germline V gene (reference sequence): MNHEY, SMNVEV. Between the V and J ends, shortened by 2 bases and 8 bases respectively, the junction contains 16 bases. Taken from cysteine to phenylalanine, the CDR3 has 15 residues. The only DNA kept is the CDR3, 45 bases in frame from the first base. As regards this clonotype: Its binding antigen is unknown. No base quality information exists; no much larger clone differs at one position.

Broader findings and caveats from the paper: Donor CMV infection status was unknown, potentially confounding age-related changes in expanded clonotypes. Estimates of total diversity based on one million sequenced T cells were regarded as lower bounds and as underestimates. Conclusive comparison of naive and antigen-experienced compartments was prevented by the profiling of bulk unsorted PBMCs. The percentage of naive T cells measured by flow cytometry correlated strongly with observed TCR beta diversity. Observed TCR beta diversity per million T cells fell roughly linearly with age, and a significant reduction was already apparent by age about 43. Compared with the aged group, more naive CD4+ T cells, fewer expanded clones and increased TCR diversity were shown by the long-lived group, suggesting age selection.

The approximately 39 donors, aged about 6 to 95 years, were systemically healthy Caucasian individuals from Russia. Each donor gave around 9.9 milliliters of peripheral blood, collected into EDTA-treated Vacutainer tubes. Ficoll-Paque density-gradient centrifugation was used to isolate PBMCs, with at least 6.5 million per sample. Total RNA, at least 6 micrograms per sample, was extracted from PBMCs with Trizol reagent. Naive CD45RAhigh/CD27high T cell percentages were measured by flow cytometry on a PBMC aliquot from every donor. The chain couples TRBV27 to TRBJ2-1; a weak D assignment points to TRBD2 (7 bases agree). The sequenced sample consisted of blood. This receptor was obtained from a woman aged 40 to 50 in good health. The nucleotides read TGTGCCAGCAGTTTACGGTGGGGGGGGCGCGATGAGCAGTTCTTC. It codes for CASSLRWGGRDEQFF.